Shown below are 11 T cell receptor beta chains from a single sample sequenced in a study of cytomegalovirus exposure and HLA in healthy donors. Both 60 Vbeta primers and 13 Jbeta primers went into the PCR. The data were produced by immunoSEQ multiplex PCR, yet TCRdb's version contains in-frame clones alone and is incomplete. The sample carries roughly 150,000 clones, around 75% recorded once. The specimen sequenced was PBMCs. Receptors were obtained from a male donor in good health and CMV-seronegative.

This CDR3 is CASSLREVPYEQYF. CDR3 DNA: TGTGCCAGCAGCTTGCGGGAGGTCCCCTACGAGCAGTACTTC. The rearrangement links TRBV5-6 to TRBJ2-7; TRBD2 matches at 7 bases. The CDR3 covers 14 residues. Trimming removed 1 base from V and 2 bases from J; junction bases left unmatched: 3. Germline-derived CDR1 and CDR2 are SGHDT and YYEEEE.

The genes are TRBV27 and TRBJ1-1, with 9 positions matching TRBD1. Trimming took 1 base from V and 5 from J; bases not matched to a gene: 11. The CDR3 consists of 17 residues. The germline CDR1 and CDR2 sequences are MNHEY and SMNVEV (reference sequence). This CDR3 is CASSLYGRGTGSTEAFF. CDR3 DNA: TGTGCCAGCAGTTTATATGGGCGGGGGACAGGGAGTACTGAAGCTTTCTTT.

The chain combines TRBV9 with TRBJ2-6; TRBD1 matches at 9 bases. J was trimmed by 4 bases and V by 0 bases; bases with no gene match: 11. Germline loops: CDR1 SGDLS, CDR2 YYNGEE. There are 19 residues in the CDR3. As DNA, the CDR3 is TGTGCCAGCAGCGTAGCCCCGGGACAGGGTTTCGTCGGGGCCAACGTCCTGACTTTC. It specifies CASSVAPGQGFVGANVLTF.

This clone was seen a few times. The chain couples TRBV5-1 to TRBJ2-3, with TRBD2 matching 9 bases. Trimming removed 4 bases from V and 3 bases from J; junction bases left unmatched: 12. Germline V lookup: CDR1 SGHRS, CDR2 YFSETQ. The CDR3 loop spans 17 amino acids. DNA for the CDR3: TGCGCCAGCAGCATCGAATTTAGCGGGAGCGCGACAGATACGCAGTATTTT. This sequence encodes CASSIEFSGSATDTQYF.

The J gene is TRBJ2-7, the V gene TRBV28; 10 bases align to TRBD1. CDR3 length: 15 amino acids. In germline, CDR1 is MDHEN, CDR2 SYDVKM. The junction had 9 bases not matched to a gene; V was cut back by 5 bases and J by 5 bases. Here the CDR3 reads CASSRDRGFYHEQYF. The CDR3 DNA is TGTGCCAGCAGTCGGGACAGGGGTTTCTACCACGAGCAGTACTTC.

The chain is built from TRBV11-2 and TRBJ2-3; D might be TRBD2 (5 bases). The ends were cut back, 3 bases at V and 2 bases at J, with 18 bases in the middle. Germline CDR1 SGHAT, CDR2 FQNNGV. The CDR3 is 17 amino acids. The CDR3 nucleotides read TGTGCCAGCAGCTTGGACCCTAGTCGGGGTACCACAGATACGCAGTATTTT. Its translation is CASSLDPSRGTTDTQYF.

This rearrangement joins TRBV28 to TRBJ1-3, with unresolved D. Germline V gene sequence: CDR1 MDHEN, CDR2 SYDVKM. This CDR3 is 12 amino acids long. CDR3 DNA: TGTGTTTCGGGTGGGAGTGGAAACACCATATATTTT. Its translation is CVSGGSGNTIYF.

The CDR3, as DNA: TGTGCCAGCAGTGAAGACAGGGGGAGCGTCGAGCAGTACTTC. Protein sequence: CASSEDRGSVEQYF. The chain joins TRBV6-5 to TRBJ2-7; TRBD1 agrees at 9 bases. This CDR3 region has 14 residues. The germline V gene encodes CDR1 MNHEY and CDR2 SVGAGI. With V trimmed by 5 bases and J by 6 bases, 8 bases remained unmatched.

The chain couples TRBV7-2 to TRBJ2-3, with D hard to call. The germline gives CDR1 SGHTA, CDR2 FQGNSA. The V and J ends lost 0 bases and 8 bases respectively, with 9 bases between them. The CDR3 runs 13 residues. In nucleotides, the CDR3 is TGTGCCAGCAGCTTAGCGGAAGCAGGTACGCAGTATTTT. It encodes CASSLAEAGTQYF.

This clone was counted a single time. This rearrangement joins TRBV18 to TRBJ1-1; 9 bases align to TRBD1. The CDR3 is made up of 15 amino acids. Germline CDR1 KGHSH, CDR2 LQKENI. The J segment lost 4 bases and the V segment lost 3 bases, leaving 6 bases of the junction unmatched. CDR3 in amino acids: CASSPRTGVGTEAFF. CDR3 in DNA: TGTGCCAGCTCACCCCGGACAGGGGTGGGCACTGAAGCTTTCTTT.

The chain combines TRBV28 with TRBJ1-4; 7 positions agree with TRBD1. Trimming removed 2 bases from V and 7 bases from J; junction bases left unmatched: 7. The CDR3 totals 15 residues. The V gene's germline CDR1 is MDHEN and CDR2 SYDVKM. This CDR3 is CASSLKQGVSEKLFF. As DNA, the CDR3 is TGTGCCAGCAGTTTAAAGCAGGGGGTTAGTGAAAAACTGTTTTTT. Filled out from reference TRBV28 and TRBJ1-4, the complete variable domain reads DVKVTQSSRYLVKRTGEKVFLECVQDMDHENMFWYRQDPGLGLRLIYFSYDVKMKEKGDIPEGYSVSREKKERFSLILESASTNQTSMYLCASSLKQGVSEKLFFGSGTQLSVL.